This TCR beta chain was captured in a study of vaccination and CD4 T cells after COVID-19. Treatment in this sample: roughly 11-day PBMC culture with coronavirus spike peptide pools or control peptides (ViraFEST assay). The J segment lost 0 bases and the V segment lost 7 bases, leaving 6 bases of the junction unmatched. The CDR3 totals 15 residues. The study sequenced cultured CD4+ T cell DNA using the Oncomine TCR Beta short-read assay. Each CDR3 protein gets one entry after TCRdb re-called the PCR reads with MiXCR. The table lists under 25,000 distinct CDR3 sequences, approximately 50% of them singletons. As concerns this clonotype: Its cognate antigen is unknown.

This TCR came from a human donor with COVID-19. Sequencing was carried out using cultured CD4+ T cells from blood. V is TRBV12-3 or TRBV12-4 and J is TRBJ1-5; 7 positions match TRBD1. The CDR3 sequence: CASTTGEHSNQPQHF. Written as DNA, the CDR3 is TGTGCCAGCACTACAGGGGAGCATAGCAATCAGCCCCAGCATTTT.